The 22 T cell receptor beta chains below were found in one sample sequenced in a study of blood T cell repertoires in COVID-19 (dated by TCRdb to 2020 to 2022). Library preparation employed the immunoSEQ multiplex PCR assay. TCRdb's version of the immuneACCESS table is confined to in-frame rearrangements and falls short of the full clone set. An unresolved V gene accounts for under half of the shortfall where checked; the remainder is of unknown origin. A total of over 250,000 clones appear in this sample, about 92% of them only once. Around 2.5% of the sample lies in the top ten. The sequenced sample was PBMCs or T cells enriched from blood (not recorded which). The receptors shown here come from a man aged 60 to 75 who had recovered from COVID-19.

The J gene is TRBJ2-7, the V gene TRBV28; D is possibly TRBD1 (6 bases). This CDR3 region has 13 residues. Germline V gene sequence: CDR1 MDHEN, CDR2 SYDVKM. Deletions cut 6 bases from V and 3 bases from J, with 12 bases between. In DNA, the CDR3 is TGTGCCAGCAGCCCGACAGGAAGCTACGAGCAGTACTTC. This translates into CASSPTGSYEQYF.

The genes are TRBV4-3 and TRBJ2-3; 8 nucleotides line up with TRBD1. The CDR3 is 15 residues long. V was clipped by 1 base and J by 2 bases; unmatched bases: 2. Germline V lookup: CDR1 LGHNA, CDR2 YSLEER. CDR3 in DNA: TGCGCCAGCAGCCAAGGACAGGGGTTCACAGATACGCAGTATTTT. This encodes CASSQGQGFTDTQYF.

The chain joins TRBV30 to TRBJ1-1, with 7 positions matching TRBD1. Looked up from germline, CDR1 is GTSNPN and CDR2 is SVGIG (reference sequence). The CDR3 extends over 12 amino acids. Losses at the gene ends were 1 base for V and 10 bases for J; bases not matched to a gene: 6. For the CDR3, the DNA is TGTGCCTGGAGTGCGGACAGGTTAAGAGCTTTCTTT. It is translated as CAWSADRLRAFF.

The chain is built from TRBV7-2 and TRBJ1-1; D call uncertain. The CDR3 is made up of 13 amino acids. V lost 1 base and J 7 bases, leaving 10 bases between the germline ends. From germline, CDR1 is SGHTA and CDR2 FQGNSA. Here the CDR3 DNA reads TGTGCCAGCAGCTTAGTGGTCCCGGGTGAAGCTTTCTTT. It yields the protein CASSLVVPGEAFF.

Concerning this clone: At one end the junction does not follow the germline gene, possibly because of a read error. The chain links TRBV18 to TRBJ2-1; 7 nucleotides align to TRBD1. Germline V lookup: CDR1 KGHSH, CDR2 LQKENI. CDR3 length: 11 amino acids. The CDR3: CASSSLDRLLF. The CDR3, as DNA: TGTGCCAGCTCCTCTTTGGACAGGCTTCTCTTC.

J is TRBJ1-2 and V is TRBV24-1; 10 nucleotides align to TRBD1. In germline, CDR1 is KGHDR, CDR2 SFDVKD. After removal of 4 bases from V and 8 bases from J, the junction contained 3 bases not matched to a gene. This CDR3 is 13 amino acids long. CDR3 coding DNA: TGTGCCACCAGTGACAGGGACAGGGGAGGCTACACCTTC. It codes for CATSDRDRGGYTF.

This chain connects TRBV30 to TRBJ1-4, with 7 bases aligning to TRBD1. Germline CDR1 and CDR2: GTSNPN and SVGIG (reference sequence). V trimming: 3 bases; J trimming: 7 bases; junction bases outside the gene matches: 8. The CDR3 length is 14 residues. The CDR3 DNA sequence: TGTGCCTGGAGCCCTAACAGGGGCGGTGAAAAACTGTTTTTT. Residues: CAWSPNRGGEKLFF. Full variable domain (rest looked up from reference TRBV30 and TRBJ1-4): SQTIHQWPATLVQPVGSPLSLECTVEGTSNPNLYWYRQAAGRGLQLLFYSVGIGQISSEVPQNLSASRPQDRQFILSSKKLLLSDSGFYLCAWSPNRGGEKLFFGSGTQLSVL.

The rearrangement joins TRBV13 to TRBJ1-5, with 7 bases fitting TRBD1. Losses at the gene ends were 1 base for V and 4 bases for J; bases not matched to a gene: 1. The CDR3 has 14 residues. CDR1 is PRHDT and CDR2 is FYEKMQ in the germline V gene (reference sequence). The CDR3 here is CASSLAGGNQPQHF. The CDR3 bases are TGTGCCAGCAGCTTAGCAGGGGGTAATCAGCCCCAGCATTTT.

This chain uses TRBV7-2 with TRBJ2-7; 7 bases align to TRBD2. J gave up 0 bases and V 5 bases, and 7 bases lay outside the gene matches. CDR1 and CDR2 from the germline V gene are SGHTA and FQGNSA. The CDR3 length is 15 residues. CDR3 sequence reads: CASSPSGVNSYEQYF. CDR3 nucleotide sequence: TGTGCCAGCAGCCCCAGCGGGGTCAACTCCTACGAGCAGTACTTC.

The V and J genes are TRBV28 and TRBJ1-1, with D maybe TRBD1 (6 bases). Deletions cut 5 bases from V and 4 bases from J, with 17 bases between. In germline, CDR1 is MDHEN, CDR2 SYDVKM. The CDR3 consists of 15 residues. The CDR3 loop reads CASSPNGMGATEAFF. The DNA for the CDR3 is TGTGCCAGCAGTCCGAATGGGATGGGGGCCACTGAAGCTTTCTTT.

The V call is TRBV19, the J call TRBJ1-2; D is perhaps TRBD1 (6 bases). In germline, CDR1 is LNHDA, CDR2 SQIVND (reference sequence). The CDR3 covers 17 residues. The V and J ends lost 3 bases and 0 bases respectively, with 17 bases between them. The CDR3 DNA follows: TGTGCCAGTAGTATTGTTGCGACAGGACGGGCTAACTATGGCTACACCTTC. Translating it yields CASSIVATGRANYGYTF.

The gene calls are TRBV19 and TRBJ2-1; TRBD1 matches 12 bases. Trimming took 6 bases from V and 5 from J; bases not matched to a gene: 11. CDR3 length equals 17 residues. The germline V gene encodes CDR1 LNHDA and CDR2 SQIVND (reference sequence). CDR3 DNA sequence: TGTGCCAGTAGCTCTCTAGGGACAGGGGGCTTGGACAATGAGCAGTTCTTC. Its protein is CASSSLGTGGLDNEQFF.

The DNA for the CDR3 is TGTGCCAGCAGTTACAGACAGGGGCGGTACACCGGGGAGCTGTTTTTT. It encodes CASSYRQGRYTGELFF. V and J are TRBV6-6 and TRBJ2-2, with 8 bases aligning to TRBD1. CDR1 MNHNY and CDR2 SVGAGI come from the germline V gene (reference sequence). This CDR3 comprises 16 residues. The J segment lost 3 bases and the V segment lost 2 bases, leaving 5 bases of the junction unmatched.

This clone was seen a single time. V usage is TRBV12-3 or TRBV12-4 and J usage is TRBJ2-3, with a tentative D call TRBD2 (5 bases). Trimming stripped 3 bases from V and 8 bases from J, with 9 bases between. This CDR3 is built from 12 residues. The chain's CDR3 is CASSFPGSTQYF. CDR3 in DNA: TGTGCCAGCAGTTTCCCGGGGAGTACGCAGTATTTT.

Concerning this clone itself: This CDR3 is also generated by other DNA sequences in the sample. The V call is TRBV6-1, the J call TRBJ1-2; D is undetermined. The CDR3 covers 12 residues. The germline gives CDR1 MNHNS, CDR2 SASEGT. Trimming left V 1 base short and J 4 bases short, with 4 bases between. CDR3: CASSEGSYGYTF. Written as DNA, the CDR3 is TGTGCCAGCAGTGAAGGCAGCTATGGCTACACCTTC.

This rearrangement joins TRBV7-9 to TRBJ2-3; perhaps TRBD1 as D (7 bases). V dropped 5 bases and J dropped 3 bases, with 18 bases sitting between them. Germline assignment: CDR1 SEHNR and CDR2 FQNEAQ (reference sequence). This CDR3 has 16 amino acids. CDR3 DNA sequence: TGTGCCAGCAGCCCCCCCTTCAGGGGGGCAACAGATACGCAGTATTTT. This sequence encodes CASSPPFRGATDTQYF.

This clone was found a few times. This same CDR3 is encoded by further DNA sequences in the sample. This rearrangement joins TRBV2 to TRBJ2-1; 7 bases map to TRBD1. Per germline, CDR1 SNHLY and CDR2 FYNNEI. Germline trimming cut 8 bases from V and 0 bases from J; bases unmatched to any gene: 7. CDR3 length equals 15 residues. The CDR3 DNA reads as TGTGCCAGCCGGGCAGGGGGAAGCTCCTACAATGAGCAGTTCTTC. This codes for CASRAGGSSYNEQFF.

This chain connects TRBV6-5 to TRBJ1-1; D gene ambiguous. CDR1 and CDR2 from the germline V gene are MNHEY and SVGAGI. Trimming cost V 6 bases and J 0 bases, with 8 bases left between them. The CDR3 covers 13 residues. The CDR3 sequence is CASRPYMNTEAFF. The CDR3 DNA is TGTGCCAGCAGACCGTACATGAACACTGAAGCTTTCTTT.

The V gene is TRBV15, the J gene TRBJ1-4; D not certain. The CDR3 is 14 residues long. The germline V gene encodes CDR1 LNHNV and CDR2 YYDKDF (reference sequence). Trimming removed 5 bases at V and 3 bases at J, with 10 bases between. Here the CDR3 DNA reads TGTGCCACCAGCCGGACTTTTGCTAATGAAAAACTGTTTTTT. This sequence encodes CATSRTFANEKLFF.

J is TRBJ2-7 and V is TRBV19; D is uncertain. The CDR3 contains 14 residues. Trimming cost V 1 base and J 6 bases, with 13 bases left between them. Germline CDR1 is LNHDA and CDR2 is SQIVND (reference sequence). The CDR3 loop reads CASSIAVGSPEQYF. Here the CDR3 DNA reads TGTGCCAGTAGTATAGCGGTCGGGTCCCCCGAGCAGTACTTC. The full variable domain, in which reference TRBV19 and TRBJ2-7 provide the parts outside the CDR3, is DGGITQSPKYLFRKEGQNVTLSCEQNLNHDAMYWYRQDPGQGLRLIYYSQIVNDFQKGDIAEGYSVSREKKESFPLTVTSAQKNPTAFYLCASSIAVGSPEQYFGPGTRLTVT.

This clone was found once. As DNA, the CDR3 is TGTGCCAGTTTACTAGCGGGACACGCCTACGAGCAGTACTTC. Protein product: CASLLAGHAYEQYF. The rearrangement uses TRBV2 and TRBJ2-7; 10 nucleotides match TRBD2. V trimming: 9 bases; J trimming: 2 bases; junction bases outside the gene matches: 7. Germline CDR1 SNHLY, CDR2 FYNNEI. The CDR3 spans 14 residues.

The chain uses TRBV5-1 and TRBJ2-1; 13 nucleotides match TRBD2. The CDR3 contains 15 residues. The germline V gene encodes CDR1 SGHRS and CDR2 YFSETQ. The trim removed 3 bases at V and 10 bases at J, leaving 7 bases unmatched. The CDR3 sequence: CASSSTSGRTGEQFF. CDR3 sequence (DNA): TGCGCCAGCAGCTCGACTAGCGGGAGGACGGGGGAGCAGTTCTTC.